This T cell receptor (beta chain) was identified during a study of shared clonotypes between healthy human individuals (dated by TCRdb to the early 2020s). The study in broad terms: The cohort comprised a couple of women and a few men aged 18 to 49 years. For each donor, CD4 naive and CD4 memory were each given three plates, CD8 naive was given two plates, and CD8 memory was given one plate. The study deeply sequenced blood TCR repertoires of roughly five healthy adults to estimate repertoire size and the extent of clonotype sharing between individuals. Libraries were prepared and TCR repertoires were sequenced by different laboratories using diverse techniques, in order to increase sequencing depth and limit assay-specific biases. Per donor, leukapheresis produced somewhere between about 0.85 and 8.9 billion PBMCs.

Using the deep immunoSEQ assay, multiplex PCR amplified TCR CDR3 regions from genomic DNA. Genomic DNA extracted from each cell subset was distributed evenly over all wells of several immunoSEQ 96-well plates, and each plate served as one replicate. For sorted subsets, around 200 ng genomic DNA, equal to 25,000 to 35,000 T cell genomes, was loaded into each replicate PCR. Purified libraries were measured with a Qubit 3.0 fluorometer, size-checked on a Bioanalyzer 2100, and measured again with the KAPA Library Quantification kit. Each immunoSEQ 96-well plate was sequenced on its own single-read 150-cycle Illumina NextSeq 550 flow cell. In the paper's pipeline: Because the immunoSEQ output included only junctional sequences and no quality scores, the filtering could not be the same as the filtering used for full-length reads. Sequences were annotated with PyIR, a Python wrapper for IgBLAST v1.9, using IMGT germline references to assign V/J genes and CDR3. Reads were removed for weak V/J assignments (E-value above 1e-6), missing CDR3, stop codons, out-of-frame junctions, or ambiguous translated residues. V3J clonotypes were defined as sequences sharing an identical inferred V gene, J gene, and CDR3 amino acid sequence. Percentage overlap between repertoires was computed as shared unique clonotypes divided by the size of the smaller repertoire. Richness of each repertoire was evaluated using RTK rarefaction, the Chao1 estimator, and Recon v2.1 estimates of unobserved clonotypes. For all TCRbeta clonotypes obtained by the gDNA method from a few donors, generation probabilities were computed with OLGA. TCRdb mirrors the immuneACCESS table, restricted to in-frame sequences. Some clones are absent from its copies; in checked studies, under half trace to an unresolved V gene, and the reason for the others is unknown. The DNA gave D and trimming, while V, J and clone size come from that table. Recorded for this sample are roughly 1,800,000 clones; about 95% of them occurred a single time. The top ten hold 0.95% to 1.5% of the sample.

Regarding this clone: Its binding antigen is unknown. No per-base quality is available; no much larger clone lies one base away.

What the study reported, not specific to this receptor: Because the study included a small number of donors, the genetic and exposure-history diversity represented was limited. Naive subsets generally had larger estimated clonotype richness than memory subsets. Sampling was restricted to blood, and TCR repertoires in tissue are likely to differ from TCR repertoires in blood. Higher generation probabilities were observed for clonotypes shared by all four sorted-subset donors than for non-shared clonotypes. Pairwise subsampling indicated that sequencing depth was expected to affect the degree of clonotype sharing among donors. When a few donors were compared, the shared fraction of clonotypes was around 5% for naive CD4, roughly 3.3% for naive CD8, roughly 2.5% for memory CD4, and around 0.37% for memory CD8. Incomplete sequencing was indicated by rarefaction of sorted-subset datasets, despite the large sequencing depth.

CD8 naive samples were obtained by positive selection for CCR7 among CD45RO-negative cells, yielding a CD45RA+CCR7+ population from which TemRA cells were excluded. The donors were healthy, HIV-negative adults with no recently reported acute infections or vaccinations. Every donor was a Caucasian adult residing in Nashville, Tennessee, USA. Blood was obtained by leukapheresis, after which PBMCs were separated by Ficoll-Histopaque density gradient centrifugation and cryopreserved in liquid nitrogen vapor phase. Analytical flow cytometry was used to check the purity and quantity of every magnetically sorted T cell population. Genomic DNA was isolated from each sorted fraction and quantified by UV absorbance on a Nanodrop 2000c. The CDR3 runs 12 amino acids, cysteine and phenylalanine included. Only the CDR3 part of the read is kept: 36 bases, read in frame from the first base. As encoded in the germline V gene (reference sequence), CDR1 is LNHDA while CDR2 is SQIVND. V is reduced by 5 bases and J by 6 bases, leaving a spacing of 7 bases between them.

The chain joins TRBV19 to TRBJ2-2, with no confident D gene call. This TCR was recovered from a man aged 18 to 29 in good health. The specimen sequenced was naive CD8+ T cells sorted from blood. In light of the paper, this sample's cell subset or site label describes: CD45RA+CCR7+. The nucleotide sequence is given as TGTGCCAGTAGTCCCCGGGCCGGGGAGCTGTTTTTT. The translation is CASSPRAGELFF. The CDR3 plus the reference TRBV19 and TRBJ2-2 genes for the other parts give the full variable domain: DGGITQSPKYLFRKEGQNVTLSCEQNLNHDAMYWYRQDPGQGLRLIYYSQIVNDFQKGDIAEGYSVSREKKESFPLTVTSAQKNPTAFYLCASSPRAGELFFGEGSRLTVL.